This is a list of T cell receptor beta chains from one sample in a study of type 1 regulatory T cells. TCRdb re-called the reads through MiXCR, storing one row per CDR3 protein. The table includes more than 60,000 distinct CDR3 sequences, approximately 67% detected once. No cognate antigen is known for these TCRs. The sequencing input was cultured non-Tr1 T cells, either the whole culture or a sorted T cell fraction (not recorded which). The source is a human donor in good health. The CDR3 runs from the conserved cysteine through the conserved F or W. Fields, in order: clone size, J gene, D gene, V gene, CDR3 protein, CDR3 DNA. A D gene is named only where the DNA matches it firmly. Rows may omit the clone size; those that give it use once, few, many or a size class.

.	TRBJ2-3	.	TRBV27	CASSLQGHRTDTQYF	TGTGCCAGCAGTTTACAGGGTCACCGCACAGATACGCAGTATTTT
.	TRBJ2-1	.	TRBV7-2	CASSDRRGGDEQFF	TGTGCCAGCAGCGACCGCAGGGGAGGTGATGAGCAGTTCTTC
.	TRBJ2-3	TRBD2	TRBV28	CASSIERGRITDTQYF	TGTGCCAGCAGCATAGAGCGGGGGAGAATCACAGATACGCAGTATTTT
.	TRBJ2-7	TRBD2	TRBV30	CAWSVALAGIYEQYF	TGTGCCTGGAGTGTAGCTCTAGCGGGAATCTACGAGCAGTACTTC
.	TRBJ2-5	TRBD1	TRBV5-1	CASSRWTGEETQYF	TGCGCCAGCAGTCGGTGGACAGGGGAAGAGACCCAGTACTTC
.	TRBJ1-2	.	TRBV28	CASSLSQGINYGYTF	TGTGCCAGCAGTTTGTCGCAGGGAATTAACTATGGCTACACCTTC
.	TRBJ2-5	.	TRBV6-1	CASSEGRETQYF	TGTGCCAGCAGTGAAGGGAGGGAGACCCAGTACTTC
.	TRBJ2-7	TRBD2	TRBV6-1	CASSEALGTSGKTYEQYF	TGTGCCAGCAGTGAAGCGCTAGGGACTAGCGGGAAAACCTACGAGCAGTACTTC
.	TRBJ1-6	TRBD1	TRBV27	CASSFDRGNSPLHF	TGTGCCAGCAGTTTTGACAGGGGGAATTCACCCCTCCACTTT
once	TRBJ1-5	TRBD1	TRBV2	CASRPRGDSSNQPQHF	TGTGCCAGCAGGCCCCGGGGGGACAGTAGCAATCAGCCCCAGCATTTT
.	TRBJ2-2	.	TRBV20-1	CSARQGGNTEELFF	TGCAGTGCCCGACAGGGCGGGAACACCGAGGAGCTGTTTTTT
few	TRBJ2-3	TRBD2	TRBV5-4	CASRPGTSGSGPDTQYF	TGTGCCAGCAGGCCCGGGACTAGCGGGAGCGGGCCAGATACGCAGTATTTT
few	TRBJ1-5	.	TRBV28	CASSPALNSNQPQHF	TGTGCCAGCAGTCCCGCACTTAATAGCAATCAGCCCCAGCATTTT
.	TRBJ2-2	.	TRBV20-1	CSARDFISGELFF	TGCAGTGCTAGAGATTTCATTTCCGGGGAGCTGTTTTTT
few	TRBJ2-1	TRBD1	TRBV7-9	CASSFERQGINEQFF	TGTGCCAGCAGCTTCGAGAGACAGGGCATTAATGAGCAGTTCTTC
.	TRBJ2-3	.	TRBV7-9	CASSPSITLKISTDTQYF	TGTGCCAGCAGCCCCTCAATTACGTTGAAGATTAGCACAGATACGCAGTATTTT
.	TRBJ2-5	.	TRBV5-1	CASSLSGKTKTQYF	TGCGCCAGCAGCTTGTCGGGAAAAACCAAGACCCAGTACTTC
.	TRBJ2-5	TRBD2	TRBV5-1	CASSPGLAGARETQYF	TGCGCCAGCAGTCCGGGACTAGCGGGAGCGCGGGAGACCCAGTACTTC
.	TRBJ2-7	.	TRBV7-9	CASSRGGSGSPYEQYF	TGTGCCAGCAGCAGGGGGGGATCCGGTTCCCCTTACGAGCAGTACTTC
.	TRBJ2-3	.	TRBV12-3/TRBV12-4	CASSPRQALSGSTDTQYF	TGTGCCAGCAGTCCTCGGCAGGCCCTGAGCGGGAGCACAGATACGCAGTATTTT
many	TRBJ2-1	TRBD2	TRBV20-1	CSARDGTSGRHEQFF	TGCAGTGCTAGAGACGGTACTAGCGGGAGACATGAGCAGTTCTTC
.	TRBJ2-3	.	TRBV20-1	CSAKQGTDTQYF	TGCAGTGCAAAGCAGGGCACAGATACGCAGTATTTT
.	TRBJ2-5	TRBD1	TRBV7-7	CASSGDRAQETQYF	TGTGCCAGCAGCGGAGACAGGGCCCAAGAGACCCAGTACTTC
.	TRBJ2-2	TRBD2	TRBV12-3/TRBV12-4	CASCPGLANTGELFF	TGTGCCAGCTGCCCTGGACTAGCGAACACCGGGGAGCTGTTTTTT
.	TRBJ2-7	.	TRBV20-1	CSARDISYEQYF	TGCAGTGCTAGGGACATCTCCTACGAGCAGTACTTC
.	TRBJ1-4	TRBD1	TRBV30	CAWARTQGGNEKLFF	TGTGCCTGGGCAAGGACACAGGGGGGAAATGAAAAACTGTTTTTT
.	TRBJ1-1	.	TRBV5-6	CASSWASSRNTEAFF	TGTGCCAGCAGCTGGGCTTCGTCCCGGAACACTGAAGCTTTCTTT
.	TRBJ2-5	.	TRBV18	CASSPTPGTQYF	TGTGCCAGCTCACCAACGCCCGGGACCCAGTACTTC
.	TRBJ2-1	.	TRBV28	CASSLLQGGRNEQFF	TGTGCCAGCAGTCTCCTCCAGGGCGGTAGGAATGAGCAGTTCTTC
.	TRBJ2-3	.	TRBV7-6	CASSSRTSTDTQYF	TGTGCCAGCAGCTCCCGAACTAGCACAGATACGCAGTATTTT
.	TRBJ1-2	.	TRBV4-3	CASSHLLPGGASSYGYTF	TGCGCCAGCAGCCATCTCCTTCCGGGGGGGGCATCTTCCTATGGCTACACCTTC
.	TRBJ2-1	.	TRBV7-3	CASSSDGGLPAEQFF	TGTGCCAGCAGCTCAGATGGAGGGCTCCCTGCTGAGCAGTTCTTC
.	TRBJ2-5	.	TRBV7-3	CASSRLPQETQYF	TGTGCCAGCAGCCGTCTACCCCAAGAGACCCAGTACTTC
.	TRBJ2-3	.	TRBV7-2	CASSLAGAPADTQYF	TGTGCCAGCAGCTTAGCGGGGGCCCCCGCAGATACGCAGTATTTT
.	TRBJ1-2	TRBD1	TRBV27	CASSPSPQTGADGYTF	TGTGCCAGCAGTCCCAGTCCTCAGACAGGGGCAGATGGCTACACCTTC